The rows below give T cell receptor beta chains drawn from one sample of a study of shared clonotypes between healthy human individuals. TCRdb's table, derived via immunoSEQ multiplex PCR, lists solely in-frame clones and lacks some. The table records approximately 530,000 clones, approximately 95% of them present only once. Input material: naive CD4+ T cells sorted from blood. All receptors come from a woman between 25 and 40 years old in good health. The CDR3 runs from the conserved cysteine through the conserved F or W. Each record gives: clone size, J gene, D gene, V gene, CDR3 protein, CDR3 DNA. The D gene is left open where the match is weak. The size of a clone is reported for some rows only, either as once, few or many, or as a class for expanded clones.

NA | TRBJ2-7 | TRBD2 | TRBV5-1 | CASSLVVAGGYEQYF | TGCGCCAGCAGCTTGGTAGTAGCGGGAGGATACGAGCAGTACTTC
NA | TRBJ2-5 | NA | TRBV7-8 | CASSFVATYQETQYF | TGTGCCAGCAGCTTCGTCGCCACGTATCAAGAGACCCAGTACTTC
NA | TRBJ2-2 | NA | TRBV28 | CASSLLARELFF | TGTGCCAGCAGTTTACTAGCGCGAGAGCTGTTTTTT
once | TRBJ2-6 | NA | TRBV19 | CASSTQGPSSGANVLTF | TGTGCCAGTAGTACTCAGGGTCCCAGCTCTGGGGCCAACGTCCTGACTTTC
NA | TRBJ1-2 | NA | TRBV28 | CASSLVGGPYGYTF | TGTGCCAGCAGTTTAGTGGGCGGGCCCTATGGCTACACCTTC
NA | TRBJ1-2 | NA | TRBV13 | CASSPGNYGYTF | TGTGCCAGCAGCCCCGGAAACTATGGCTACACCTTC
few | TRBJ2-7 | NA | TRBV4-1 | CASSLLRGDEQYF | TGCGCCAGCAGCCTACTCAGGGGGGACGAGCAGTACTTC
NA | TRBJ2-2 | NA | TRBV9 | CASSVAGGFNTGELFF | TGTGCCAGCAGCGTAGCCGGGGGCTTTAACACCGGGGAGCTGTTTTTT
NA | TRBJ1-1 | NA | TRBV28 | CASSLMGSTEAFF | TGTGCCAGCAGTTTAATGGGTTCCACTGAAGCTTTCTTT
NA | TRBJ2-7 | TRBD1 | TRBV5-1 | CASRGDRDYEQYF | TGCGCCAGCAGAGGGGACAGGGATTACGAGCAGTACTTC
NA | TRBJ2-5 | NA | TRBV6-1 | CASTTTVVPQETQYF | TGTGCCAGCACCACAACGGTAGTTCCCCAAGAGACCCAGTACTTC
NA | TRBJ2-7 | NA | TRBV19 | CASSKQSSYEQYF | TGTGCCAGTAGTAAGCAGAGCTCCTACGAGCAGTACTTC
NA | TRBJ2-7 | TRBD2 | TRBV12-5 | CASSRGGRLADEQYF | TGTGCTAGTAGCCGCGGGGGGCGTCTCGCCGACGAGCAGTACTTC
once | TRBJ2-2 | NA | TRBV28 | CASSRTGYTGELFF | TGTGCCAGCAGTAGAACAGGGTACACCGGGGAGCTGTTTTTT
NA | TRBJ2-5 | NA | TRBV6-6 | CASSGETQYF | TGTGCCAGCAGTGGGGAGACCCAGTACTTC
NA | TRBJ2-1 | TRBD2 | TRBV7-9 | CASSLSGNNEQFF | TGTGCCAGCAGCCTTAGCGGGAACAATGAGCAGTTCTTC
NA | TRBJ1-2 | TRBD1 | TRBV25-1 | CASSSGTGFNYGYTF | TGTGCCAGCAGTTCCGGGACAGGGTTTAACTATGGCTACACCTTC
once | TRBJ2-5 | TRBD2 | TRBV11-1 | CASSLDWGRTSAAGDEQYF | TGTGCCAGCAGCTTAGACTGGGGTCGGACTAGCGCCGCCGGGGATGAGCAGTACTTC
NA | TRBJ2-1 | NA | TRBV6-1 | CASSERSRSRNNEQFF | TGTGCCAGCAGTGAACGAAGCCGGTCGCGAAACAATGAGCAGTTCTTC
NA | TRBJ2-3 | NA | TRBV5-8 | CASSLGDNTDTQYF | TGTGCCAGCAGCTTGGGGGACAACACAGATACGCAGTATTTT
NA | TRBJ2-4 | NA | TRBV28 | CASSTQGVAKNIQYF | TGTGCCAGCTCAACTCAGGGTGTAGCCAAAAACATTCAGTACTTC
NA | TRBJ2-7 | NA | TRBV10-3 | CAISDSKWGDRSSYEQYF | TGTGCCATCAGTGACTCTAAGTGGGGGGACAGAAGCTCCTACGAGCAGTACTTC
once | TRBJ1-4 | TRBD1 | TRBV2 | CASSEGRGRGEKLFF | TGTGCCAGCAGTGAAGGCAGGGGGCGAGGTGAAAAACTGTTTTTT
NA | TRBJ2-1 | NA | TRBV7-9 | CASSLVFAEQFF | TGTGCCAGCAGCTTAGTGTTTGCGGAGCAGTTCTTC
NA | TRBJ1-1 | NA | TRBV5-1 | CASRAGGGGTEAFF | TGCGCCAGCAGGGCGGGTGGGGGAGGTACTGAAGCTTTCTTT
NA | TRBJ2-7 | TRBD1 | TRBV6-5 | CASSYGQGGYEQYF | TGTGCCAGCAGTTACGGACAGGGGGGCTACGAGCAGTACTTC
NA | TRBJ2-7 | TRBD1 | TRBV29-1 | CSVGDRGREQYF | TGCAGCGTTGGGGACAGGGGGCGCGAGCAGTACTTC
NA | TRBJ2-7 | TRBD1 | TRBV11-1 | CASSSGTGSYEQYF | TGTGCCAGCAGCTCCGGGACAGGTTCCTACGAGCAGTACTTC
NA | TRBJ2-7 | TRBD1 | TRBV11-2 | CASSFSAGTGGYEQYF | TGTGCCAGCAGCTTCAGTGCCGGGACAGGGGGCTACGAGCAGTACTTC
NA | TRBJ2-7 | TRBD1 | TRBV5-5 | CASSLNRGAYEQYF | TGTGCCAGCAGCTTAAACAGGGGGGCCTACGAGCAGTACTTC
NA | TRBJ2-3 | NA | TRBV29-1 | CSVERSGPSTDTQYF | TGCAGCGTTGAGAGGAGCGGACCTAGCACAGATACGCAGTATTTT
NA | TRBJ1-5 | NA | TRBV21-1 | CASREGGSAKGNQPQHF | TGTGCCAGCAGGGAGGGGGGATCCGCCAAGGGGAATCAGCCCCAGCATTTT
NA | TRBJ2-7 | TRBD2 | TRBV13 | CASSLAGGSYEQYF | TGTGCCAGCAGCTTAGCGGGAGGCAGCTACGAGCAGTACTTC
NA | TRBJ2-7 | NA | TRBV7-9 | CASSLDSGSEQYF | TGTGCCAGCAGCTTAGACTCAGGATCCGAGCAGTACTTC
NA | TRBJ2-5 | TRBD1 | TRBV29-1 | CSVETGETQYF | TGCAGCGTTGAGACAGGGGAGACCCAGTACTTC
NA | TRBJ2-1 | TRBD2 | TRBV28 | CASSPWGREVVEQFF | TGTGCCAGCAGTCCCTGGGGGCGGGAGGTGGTTGAGCAGTTCTTC
once | TRBJ2-7 | NA | TRBV18 | CASSPVAGYEQYF | TGTGCCAGCTCACCAGTCGCAGGTTACGAGCAGTACTTC
NA | TRBJ1-5 | TRBD1 | TRBV6-1 | CASRGQGRGQPQHF | TGTGCCAGCAGGGGACAGGGAAGAGGTCAGCCCCAGCATTTT
NA | TRBJ2-7 | NA | TRBV18 | CASSSGPVGYEQYF | TGTGCCAGCTCATCTGGACCGGTCGGCTACGAGCAGTACTTC
NA | TRBJ2-7 | NA | TRBV28 | CASSPASSDSYEQYF | TGTGCCAGCAGCCCAGCGTCTAGCGACTCCTACGAGCAGTACTTC
NA | TRBJ2-5 | NA | TRBV5-1 | CASSSGRDLGEETQYF | TGCGCCAGCAGCTCTGGCAGGGATCTGGGGGAAGAGACCCAGTACTTC
NA | TRBJ2-7 | NA | TRBV6-5 | CASSYTASVTSYEQYF | TGTGCCAGCAGTTACACGGCTAGCGTCACCTCCTACGAGCAGTACTTC
once | TRBJ1-2 | NA | TRBV7-2 | CASSPRQGIRANYGYTF | TGTGCCAGCAGCCCCCGGCAGGGAATTCGAGCTAACTATGGCTACACCTTC
NA | TRBJ2-5 | NA | TRBV7-2 | CASSPADGGLPQYF | TGTGCCAGCAGCCCCGCCGATGGCGGGTTGCCCCAGTACTTC
NA | TRBJ2-2 | TRBD1 | TRBV30 | CAWRAAGGPGELFF | TGTGCCTGGAGGGCCGCAGGGGGCCCCGGGGAGCTGTTTTTT
NA | TRBJ1-2 | NA | TRBV7-3 | CASSLSGSGGYTF | TGTGCCAGCAGCTTATCAGGTTCAGGGGGCTACACCTTC
NA | TRBJ2-3 | NA | TRBV19 | CASSIQSWDTQYF | TGTGCCAGTAGTATCCAGTCCTGGGATACGCAGTATTTT
NA | TRBJ2-3 | NA | TRBV6-4 | CASSPSESTDTQYF | TGTGCCAGCAGTCCTAGCGAGAGCACAGATACGCAGTATTTT
NA | TRBJ2-5 | TRBD1 | TRBV28 | CASSRDRGPQETQYF | TGTGCCAGCAGCCGGGACAGGGGACCCCAAGAGACCCAGTACTTC
NA | TRBJ1-6 | TRBD1 | TRBV28 | CAIRGQENSPLHF | TGTGCCATCCGTGGACAGGAAAATTCACCCCTCCACTTT
once | TRBJ2-1 | NA | TRBV28 | CASSPNPVAGNEQFF | TGTGCCAGCAGTCCAAACCCGGTTGCAGGGAATGAGCAGTTCTTC
NA | TRBJ2-7 | TRBD1 | TRBV28 | CASSDLTGQGDEQYF | TGTGCCAGCAGCGATTTAACGGGACAGGGGGATGAGCAGTACTTC
NA | TRBJ2-3 | NA | TRBV5-1 | CASSLSLEVLPVTDTQYF | TGCGCCAGCAGCTTGTCGCTAGAGGTTCTTCCTGTCACAGATACGCAGTATTTT
few | TRBJ2-7 | TRBD2 | TRBV7-9 | CASSLKREVPYEQYF | TGTGCCAGCAGCTTAAAGCGGGAGGTCCCTTACGAGCAGTACTTC
once | TRBJ2-3 | NA | TRBV14 | CASAPGPQYF | TGTGCCAGCGCCCCGGGACCGCAGTATTTT
NA | TRBJ2-7 | NA | TRBV7-9 | CASSFLAEASYEQYF | TGTGCCAGCAGCTTCCTGGCGGAAGCCTCCTACGAGCAGTACTTC
NA | TRBJ2-3 | TRBD2 | TRBV7-6 | CASSTYKREKGADTQYF | TGTGCCAGCAGCACTTATAAGCGGGAGAAAGGGGCAGATACGCAGTATTTT
NA | TRBJ2-1 | NA | TRBV10-1 | CASSNSATYNEQFF | TGCGCCAGCAGTAATAGCGCTACCTACAATGAGCAGTTCTTC
NA | TRBJ1-2 | NA | TRBV5-4 | CASTPDRRGYTF | TGTGCCAGCACCCCGGACAGAAGGGGCTACACCTTC